This T cell receptor beta chain was identified during a study of post-analysis software for immune sequencing data. This clonotype occurred a few times. CDR1 and CDR2 from the germline V gene are SGHTA and FQGNSA. Trimming took off 5 bases at V and 4 bases at J, with 18 bases between the two ends. The CDR3 is made up of 16 amino acids. Each TCR beta cDNA library carried unique molecular identifiers. T cells numbering roughly 0.9 to 10 million yielded cDNA molecules that totaled about 500,000. TCRdb re-derived calls from the PCR reads in MiXCR, one entry per CDR3 protein. The sample consists of around 160,000 distinct CDR3 sequences, roughly 35% of them appearing once.

The chain uses TRBV7-2 and TRBJ1-5, with no clear D. This sample comprised blood, obtained after autologous hematopoietic stem cell transplantation. The clonotype comes from a girl under 18 with multiple sclerosis. The CDR3 DNA reads as TGTGCCAGCAGCCCTATAGGCGGCAGAGGGAATCAGCCCCAGCATTTT. Its protein is CASSPIGGRGNQPQHF.